The 29 T cell receptor beta chains below all came from one sample that was sequenced in a study of blood T cell repertoires in COVID-19. The data were produced by immunoSEQ multiplex PCR, yet TCRdb's version contains in-frame clones alone and is incomplete. This table holds roughly 250,000 clones, around 89% found once. Sequencing was performed on PBMCs or T cells enriched from blood (not recorded which). The receptors come from a man aged 35-49 years who had recovered from COVID-19.

The V call is TRBV11-1, the J call TRBJ2-1; TRBD2 matches 8 bases. The germline gives CDR1 SGHAT, CDR2 FQDESV (reference sequence). There are 12 residues in the CDR3. J lost 9 bases, V lost 6 bases, and 4 bases had no gene match. The CDR3 sequence: CASSRLATEQFF. CDR3 sequence (DNA): TGTGCCAGCAGTCGACTAGCGACTGAGCAGTTCTTC.

This clone has a handful of counts. V is TRBV4-3 and J is TRBJ1-2, with 12 bases aligning to TRBD1. Germline loops: CDR1 LGHNA, CDR2 YSLEER. This CDR3 comprises 15 residues. The ends lost 4 bases at V and 8 bases at J; junction bases unmatched: 8. The CDR3 spells CASSPGQGAQWGYTF. The CDR3 bases are TGCGCCAGCAGCCCGGGACAGGGGGCCCAGTGGGGCTACACCTTC.

V and J are TRBV5-1 and TRBJ1-6; 11 bases are a match to TRBD1. CDR1 and CDR2 (germline): SGHRS, YFSETQ. There are 15 residues in the CDR3. V shed 4 bases and J 9 bases; nucleotides not matched to a gene: 6. CDR3 nucleotides: TGCGCCAGCAGCGAGGACAGGGGGCCGAGTTCACCCCTCCACTTT. This sequence encodes CASSEDRGPSSPLHF.

The chain couples TRBV10-3 to TRBJ2-1; TRBD1 matches at 10 bases. This CDR3 has 17 amino acids. The J segment lost 4 bases and the V segment lost 3 bases, leaving 9 bases of the junction unmatched. The germline V gene encodes CDR1 ENHRY and CDR2 SYGVKD. The CDR3 DNA reads TGTGCCATCAGTGAATTGGTGGACAGGGGGGGATACAATGAGCAGTTCTTC. It yields the protein CAISELVDRGGYNEQFF.

The chain is built from TRBV13 and TRBJ2-5, with 7 bases aligning to TRBD1. V lost 0 bases to trimming and J lost 2 bases; unmatched junction nucleotides: 6. CDR1 is PRHDT and CDR2 is FYEKMQ in the germline V gene (reference sequence). This CDR3 has 16 amino acids. In DNA, the CDR3 is TGTGCCAGCAGCTTAGGGAGGGGGCGCGGGCAAGAGACCCAGTACTTC. It encodes CASSLGRGRGQETQYF.

V usage is TRBV28 and J usage is TRBJ1-1; no clear D gene. The germline V gene encodes CDR1 MDHEN and CDR2 SYDVKM. V lost 4 bases, J lost 8 bases, and 5 bases lay in between. The CDR3 contains 10 residues. The CDR3 DNA reads TGTGCCAGCAGTTCCAGGGAAGCTTTCTTT. It encodes CASSSREAFF. The complete variable domain, with remaining parts taken from reference TRBV28 and TRBJ1-1, reads DVKVTQSSRYLVKRTGEKVFLECVQDMDHENMFWYRQDPGLGLRLIYFSYDVKMKEKGDIPEGYSVSREKKERFSLILESASTNQTSMYLCASSSREAFFGQGTRLTVV.

This chain links TRBV5-1 with TRBJ1-5, with a tentative D call TRBD1 (5 bases). Germline V CDR1 and CDR2: SGHRS, YFSETQ. The CDR3 sequence is 17 residues long. Trimming shortened V by 0 bases and J by 2 bases, and 15 bases separated the two germline ends. CDR3 sequence: CASSLGPAETGNQPQHF. The CDR3 DNA reads as TGCGCCAGCAGCTTGGGCCCCGCCGAGACAGGCAATCAGCCCCAGCATTTT.

This rearrangement joins TRBV5-1 to TRBJ2-7; 8 nucleotides agree with TRBD1. CDR3 length: 12 amino acids. After removal of 4 bases from V and 6 bases from J, the junction contained 3 bases not matched to a gene. CDR1 SGHRS and CDR2 YFSETQ come from the germline V gene. CDR3 nucleotide sequence: TGCGCCAGCAGCCTAACAGGGGGCGAGCAGTACTTC. Amino acids: CASSLTGGEQYF.

The V call is TRBV6-2 or TRBV6-3, the J call TRBJ2-7; D is ambiguous. Trimming removed 6 bases from V and 0 bases from J, with 6 bases in between. The CDR3 runs 12 residues. Germline CDR1 reads MNHEY; CDR2 reads SVGEGT. The CDR3 DNA reads TGTGCCAGCAGCCTCCTCTCCTACGAGCAGTACTTC. Residues: CASSLLSYEQYF.

The chain combines TRBV28 with TRBJ2-1, with 9 bases that match TRBD2. This CDR3 is built from 16 residues. Germline loops: CDR1 MDHEN, CDR2 SYDVKM. Trimming took 8 bases from V and 2 from J; bases not matched to a gene: 10. The CDR3 loop is CASHAVAGETYNEQFF. As DNA, the CDR3 is TGTGCCAGCCATGCTGTAGCGGGAGAAACCTACAATGAGCAGTTCTTC. The full variable domain, with the rest looked up from reference TRBV28 and TRBJ2-1, is DVKVTQSSRYLVKRTGEKVFLECVQDMDHENMFWYRQDPGLGLRLIYFSYDVKMKEKGDIPEGYSVSREKKERFSLILESASTNQTSMYLCASHAVAGETYNEQFFGPGTRLTVL.

This clone has just one count. The V gene is TRBV6-5, the J gene TRBJ1-1, with no clear D. Germline V CDR1 and CDR2: MNHEY, SVGAGI. V lost 2 bases to trimming and J lost 5 bases, with 15 bases between them. This CDR3 has 15 amino acids. Written as DNA, the CDR3 is TGTGCCAGCAGTTACAGTCGGGAGGTGGGGACTGAAGCTTTCTTT. It yields the protein CASSYSREVGTEAFF.

This clone has only one observation. The rearrangement uses TRBV27 and TRBJ2-5; 8 bases match TRBD1. CDR3 length: 13 residues. Germline trimming cut 8 bases from V and 2 bases from J; bases unmatched to any gene: 4. Germline loops: CDR1 MNHEY, CDR2 SMNVEV (reference sequence). CDR3 in amino acids: CASGDRTQETQYF. CDR3 DNA sequence: TGTGCCAGCGGGGACAGGACACAAGAGACCCAGTACTTC.

The chain's CDR3 is CAIRKGQGLSTDTQYF. The DNA for the CDR3 is TGTGCCATCAGGAAGGGACAGGGGCTTAGCACAGATACGCAGTATTTT. This chain uses TRBV10-3 with TRBJ2-3, with 10 positions matching TRBD1. The trim removed 6 bases at V and 0 bases at J, leaving 6 bases unmatched. Germline V gene sequence: CDR1 ENHRY, CDR2 SYGVKD. The CDR3 length is 16 residues.

The chain combines TRBV6-5 with TRBJ1-5, with D perhaps TRBD1 (5 bases). V gave up 8 bases and J gave up 0 bases, with 11 bases separating them. CDR3 length equals 14 residues. CDR1 and CDR2 (germline): MNHEY, SVGAGI. CDR3 protein: CASSGGFSNQPQHF. The CDR3 DNA follows: TGTGCCAGCTCGGGGGGGTTTAGCAATCAGCCCCAGCATTTT.

The chain recombines TRBV19 with TRBJ1-1, with D possibly being TRBD1 (6 bases). The V gene lost 4 bases and the J gene lost 3 bases, with 18 bases spanning the gap. Germline CDR1 and CDR2: LNHDA and SQIVND (reference sequence). The CDR3 sequence is 16 residues long. The DNA of the CDR3 is TGTGCCAGTAGTACCCTAGAGGGTAGGGGGTACACTGAAGCTTTCTTT. Translation: CASSTLEGRGYTEAFF.

The rearrangement joins TRBV19 to TRBJ1-5; the D gene is possibly TRBD1 (5 bases). Trimming stripped 6 bases from V and 2 bases from J, with 32 bases between. The CDR3 runs 21 residues. The germline gives CDR1 LNHDA, CDR2 SQIVND (reference sequence). The CDR3, as DNA: TGTGCCAGTAGCCTCGTGGGACTGGGGTTTCGCTCAGGGCGCGGCAATCAGCCCCAGCATTTT. Translated, it gives CASSLVGLGFRSGRGNQPQHF.

The rearrangement uses TRBV28 and TRBJ1-1, with TRBD1 matching over 9 bases. This CDR3 has 15 amino acids. V dropped 5 bases and J dropped 7; count of bases not matched to a gene: 11. Germline CDR1 and CDR2: MDHEN and SYDVKM. CDR3 amino acids: CASSPWGTGYNEAFF. DNA for the CDR3: TGTGCCAGCAGTCCCTGGGGGACAGGGTATAATGAAGCTTTCTTT.

The chain has TRBV4-3 and TRBJ1-2; D uncertain. Per germline, CDR1 LGHNA and CDR2 YSLEER. Between the trimmed V and J ends, which lost 0 bases and 6 bases, there was a span of 14 bases. The CDR3 is 15 residues long. CDR3 nucleotide sequence: TGCGCCAGCAGCCAAGAGGTTAGCGGCCTCAATGGCTACACCTTC. This codes for CASSQEVSGLNGYTF.

This chain links TRBV14 with TRBJ1-6, with D possibly being TRBD1 (5 bases). Germline V gives CDR1 SGHDN, CDR2 FVKESK. The V and J ends lost 1 base and 3 bases respectively, with 7 bases between them. The CDR3 is made up of 15 amino acids. CDR3 protein: CASSQATGYNSPLHF. DNA of the CDR3: TGTGCCAGCAGCCAAGCAACAGGCTATAATTCACCCCTCCACTTT.

V usage is TRBV29-1 and J usage is TRBJ2-5; the match to TRBD2 covers 11 bases. The germline V gene encodes CDR1 SQVTM and CDR2 ANQGSEA. V lost 6 bases to trimming and J lost 3 bases; unmatched junction nucleotides: 9. The length of the CDR3 is 15 residues. The CDR3 protein is CSVLTSGRVEETQYF. CDR3 bases: TGCAGCGTCCTCACTAGCGGGAGAGTGGAAGAGACCCAGTACTTC.

CDR3 in DNA: TGTGCCAGCTCACCGGACAGGGGAGTCAATCAGCCCCAGCATTTT. Amino acids: CASSPDRGVNQPQHF. This chain connects TRBV18 to TRBJ1-5, with 9 bases lining up with TRBD1. Trimming removed 3 bases from V and 3 bases from J; junction bases left unmatched: 3. There are 15 residues in the CDR3. Germline loops: CDR1 KGHSH, CDR2 LQKENI.

The V and J genes are TRBV6-5 and TRBJ2-7; 7 nucleotides match TRBD1. The junction had 7 bases not matched to a gene; V was cut back by 0 bases and J by 2 bases. The germline gives CDR1 MNHEY, CDR2 SVGAGI. This CDR3 comprises 16 residues. The CDR3 reads CASSYSLLTGTYEQYF. DNA for the CDR3: TGTGCCAGCAGTTACTCACTATTGACAGGGACCTACGAGCAGTACTTC.

This sequence joins TRBV6-5 and TRBJ2-7, with a weak D call TRBD1 (7 bases). The CDR3 runs to 13 residues. CDR1 is MNHEY, CDR2 SVGAGI, per germline. The V end was cut by 8 bases, the J end by 2 bases, with 13 bases between. Written as DNA, the CDR3 is TGTGCCAGCGCCCCAGGGGGGCCCTACGAGCAGTACTTC. Protein: CASAPGGPYEQYF.

The rearrangement links TRBV28 to TRBJ2-3; the match to TRBD2 covers 7 bases. Germline loops: CDR1 MDHEN, CDR2 SYDVKM. J gave up 3 bases and V 4 bases, and 10 bases lay outside the gene matches. The CDR3 is 16 residues long. CDR3 region: CASSSPLVGGTDTQYF. The CDR3 coding sequence is TGTGCCAGCAGTTCCCCTCTGGTCGGGGGGACAGATACGCAGTATTTT. Variable domain in full (rest from reference TRBV28 and TRBJ2-3): DVKVTQSSRYLVKRTGEKVFLECVQDMDHENMFWYRQDPGLGLRLIYFSYDVKMKEKGDIPEGYSVSREKKERFSLILESASTNQTSMYLCASSSPLVGGTDTQYFGPGTRLTVL.

This chain connects TRBV6-5 to TRBJ2-5; TRBD2 aligns across 10 bases. The CDR3 spans 14 residues. The V and J ends lost 6 bases and 5 bases, in that order; junction bases with no gene match: 6. Germline CDR1 reads MNHEY; CDR2 reads SVGAGI. CDR3 DNA sequence: TGTGCCAGCAGGGGAGCGGGGGGGACTGAGACCCAGTACTTC. It yields the protein CASRGAGGTETQYF.

The chain combines TRBV24-1 with TRBJ2-7, with 14 positions matching TRBD2. Germline trimming cut 8 bases from V and 7 bases from J; bases unmatched to any gene: 12. Germline CDR1 reads KGHDR; CDR2 reads SFDVKD. This CDR3 comprises 16 residues. The DNA for the CDR3 is TGTGCCACCACAAAGCCGGGACTAGCGGGAGCTTTAGAGCAGTACTTC. Amino acid sequence: CATTKPGLAGALEQYF.

The chain has TRBV7-9 and TRBJ1-4; possible D gene TRBD1, 5 bases. Germline lookup yields CDR1 SEHNR and CDR2 FQNEAQ (reference sequence). V lost 3 bases and J 0 bases, leaving 8 bases between the germline ends. The CDR3 is made up of 15 amino acids. The CDR3 DNA sequence: TGTGCCAGCAGCTTCTTAGGGGCAACTAATGAAAAACTGTTTTTT. This translates into CASSFLGATNEKLFF.

The chain employs TRBV5-1 and TRBJ2-7, with TRBD2 matching over 12 bases. V shed 4 bases and J 5 bases; nucleotides not matched to a gene: 4. Germline loops: CDR1 SGHRS, CDR2 YFSETQ. The CDR3 is 14 residues long. This CDR3 is CASSLRLAGDEQYF. The CDR3 DNA reads TGCGCCAGCAGCCTTAGACTAGCGGGAGACGAGCAGTACTTC.

V and J are TRBV15 and TRBJ2-1; D unclear. The CDR3 runs to 14 residues. V lost 6 bases to trimming and J lost 6 bases, with 15 bases between them. Germline-derived CDR1 and CDR2 are LNHNV and YYDKDF (reference sequence). CDR3 protein: CATSRSGPFNEQFF. The CDR3 DNA follows: TGTGCCACCAGTAGATCTGGCCCCTTCAATGAGCAGTTCTTC.